These 19 T cell receptor beta chains share one sample of origin, sequenced in a study of T-cell reconstitution after alpha-beta-depleted transplantation in children. Preparation of the TCRbeta library used unique molecular identifiers. TCRdb redid the calling of the PCR reads with MiXCR, one entry per CDR3 protein. The sample includes some 300,000 distinct CDR3 sequences, 10% of them seen just once. The sequencing used PBMCs, collected before TCRalphabeta/CD19-depleted stem cell transplant. The receptors stem from a boy less than two years old with acute myeloid leukemia, due to receive a stem cell transplant.

This clonotype appeared many times. The V and J genes are TRBV28 and TRBJ2-2; a possible D gene is TRBD2 (6 bases). The length of the CDR3 is 15 residues. Germline assignment: CDR1 MDHEN and CDR2 SYDVKM. The V gene lost 2 bases and the J gene lost 0 bases, with 7 bases spanning the gap. CDR3 in DNA: TGTGCCAGCAGTTTACCGGGGGCGAACACCGGGGAGCTGTTTTTT. Translating it yields CASSLPGANTGELFF.

There are many counts of this clonotype. V usage is TRBV29-1 and J usage is TRBJ2-5; TRBD1 matches 8 bases. The germline V gene has CDR1 SQVTM and CDR2 ANQGSEA. J lost 0 bases, V lost 7 bases, and 4 bases had no gene match. This CDR3 region has 13 residues. The CDR3 DNA reads TGCAGCGCTGGGACAGGTTACCAAGAGACCCAGTACTTC. It specifies CSAGTGYQETQYF.

This clonotype was counted many times. The chain's CDR3 is CSARDKGFYEQYF. The CDR3 coding sequence is TGCAGCGCCCGGGACAAAGGATTCTACGAGCAGTACTTC. The chain joins TRBV29-1 to TRBJ2-7; a possible D gene is TRBD1 (6 bases). Germline V lookup: CDR1 SQVTM, CDR2 ANQGSEA. The V end was cut by 7 bases, the J end by 3 bases, with 16 bases between. This CDR3 contains 13 residues.

The rearrangement joins TRBV3-1 to TRBJ1-2; 7 bases align to TRBD1. The CDR3 extends over 15 amino acids. Germline CDR1 reads LGHDT; CDR2 reads YNNKEL (reference sequence). J gave up 1 base and V 4 bases, and 6 bases lay outside the gene matches. The CDR3 DNA reads TGTGCCAGCAGCCTCCACAGGGGTCTTAACTATGGCTACACCTTC. Translated, it gives CASSLHRGLNYGYTF.

V is TRBV7-9 and J is TRBJ2-1; D remains ambiguous. V gave up 4 bases and J gave up 7 bases, with 8 bases separating them. Germline assignment: CDR1 SEHNR and CDR2 FQNEAQ (reference sequence). This CDR3 comprises 12 residues. The DNA for the CDR3 is TGTGCCAGCAGCTCCTTGAGGAATGAGCAGTTCTTC. This encodes CASSSLRNEQFF.

The CDR3 bases are TGCGCCAGCAGCTTGTCTTCAGGGATCCCCTACGAGCAGTACTTC. It encodes CASSLSSGIPYEQYF. The chain combines TRBV5-1 with TRBJ2-7, with D tentatively TRBD1 (5 bases). Trimming left V 1 base short and J 2 bases short, with 13 bases between. This CDR3 is built from 15 residues. The V gene's germline CDR1 is SGHRS and CDR2 YFSETQ. Using reference TRBV5-1 and TRBJ2-7 for the parts outside the CDR3, the full variable domain is KAGVTQTPRYLIKTRGQQVTLSCSPISGHRSVSWYQQTPGQGLQFLFEYFSETQRNKGNFPGRFSGRQFSNSRSEMNVSTLELGDSALYLCASSLSSGIPYEQYFGPGTRLTVT.

As concerns this clonotype: This may come from a read error, since a much larger clone is one base off. The CDR3 nucleotides are TGCTGTGCTAGAGACGCCTCGACAGGGAAAACGAACACCGGGGAGCTGTTTTTT. As protein: CCARDASTGKTNTGELFF. The chain links TRBV20-1 to TRBJ2-2, with TRBD1 matching 7 bases. CDR3 length: 18 residues. Germline V lookup: CDR1 DFQATT, CDR2 SNEGSKA (reference sequence).

Points on this clonotype: A single base separates this from a much larger clone, so it may be a read error. V usage is TRBV7-3 and J usage is TRBJ2-2, with D perhaps TRBD1 (6 bases). Trimming removed 7 bases at V and 4 bases at J, with 16 bases between. Germline CDR1 is SGHTA and CDR2 is FQGTGA. The CDR3 is 15 residues long. Here the CDR3 reads CASNPQGKGTGELFF. The CDR3 nucleotides read TGTGCCAGCAACCCACAGGGAAAGGGCACCGGGGAGCTGTTTTTT.

This clonotype was seen many times. The chain carries TRBV21-1 and TRBJ2-1; the table names TRBD1, a call not compared with the DNA. TRBV21-1 is a pseudogene segment. This CDR3 region has 16 residues. Written as DNA, the CDR3 is TGTGCCAGCAGCAAAGCTGGGCGGCACTCCTACAATGAGCAGTTCTTC. Encoded protein: CASSKAGRHSYNEQFF.

This clonotype was counted many times. The V and J genes are TRBV28 and TRBJ1-4; D ambiguous. The CDR3 length is 14 residues. CDR1 and CDR2 (germline): MDHEN, SYDVKM. Trimming pared 7 bases from V and 8 bases from J, leaving 17 bases between. This CDR3 is CASTQAPGGEKLFF. In DNA, the CDR3 is TGTGCCAGCACCCAAGCCCCAGGAGGGGAAAAACTGTTTTTT.

This clonotype was detected ten times or more. The V and J genes are TRBV24-1 and TRBJ2-2; 8 bases are a match to TRBD1. The CDR3 runs to 15 residues. In germline, CDR1 is KGHDR, CDR2 SFDVKD. After removal of 4 bases from V and 7 bases from J, the junction contained 7 bases not matched to a gene. CDR3 in amino acids: CATSDLSGGNGELFF. In nucleotides, the CDR3 is TGTGCCACCAGTGACCTATCAGGGGGCAACGGGGAGCTGTTTTTT.

This rearrangement joins TRBV27 to TRBJ2-4; 9 bases map to TRBD1. V lost 1 base and J lost 7; bases outside the gene matches: 5. CDR1 and CDR2 from the germline V gene are MNHEY and SMNVEV (reference sequence). The CDR3 is made up of 15 amino acids. DNA for the CDR3: TGTGCCAGCAGTTTATTCGGGACAGGGAATAACATTCAGTACTTC. Protein product: CASSLFGTGNNIQYF.

This clonotype was found many times. The rearrangement links TRBV28 to TRBJ2-3; possibly TRBD2 for D (6 bases). This CDR3 is built from 16 residues. Per germline, CDR1 MDHEN and CDR2 SYDVKM. The ends were cut back, 3 bases at V and 2 bases at J, with 15 bases in the middle. CDR3 region: CASSFRRGGYTDTQYF. The CDR3 DNA follows: TGTGCCAGCAGTTTCCGGCGGGGTGGTTACACAGATACGCAGTATTTT.

V gene TRBV12-3 or TRBV12-4 combines with J gene TRBJ2-5; D remains ambiguous. The V end was cut by 3 bases, the J end by 6 bases, with 5 bases between. This CDR3 spans 11 amino acids. The CDR3: CASSFQKTQYF. CDR3 bases: TGTGCCAGCAGTTTCCAGAAGACCCAGTACTTC.

In this sample, this clonotype turned up many times. The rearrangement joins TRBV4-3 to TRBJ2-7; 8 bases match TRBD1. CDR1 LGHNA and CDR2 YSLEER come from the germline V gene. The length of the CDR3 is 15 residues. J gave up 2 bases and V 1 base, and 4 bases lay outside the gene matches. The CDR3 sequence is CASSQVSRGPYEQYF. CDR3 coding DNA: TGCGCCAGCAGCCAAGTAAGCAGGGGGCCCTACGAGCAGTACTTC.

This clonotype was recorded many times. The V and J genes are TRBV7-2 and TRBJ1-2; no clear D. The CDR3 covers 13 residues. CDR1 is SGHTA, CDR2 FQGNSA, per germline. Trimming cost V 4 bases and J 6 bases, with 12 bases left between them. This CDR3 reads CASSSGGSNGYTF. CDR3 nucleotide sequence: TGTGCCAGCAGCTCGGGAGGATCTAATGGCTACACCTTC.

This clonotype has at least ten counts. The chain combines TRBV6-1 with TRBJ1-1; 8 bases match TRBD1. The V segment lost 5 bases and the J segment 5 bases; nucleotides outside the gene matches: 10. The CDR3 spans 15 residues. Germline lookup yields CDR1 MNHNS and CDR2 SASEGT. The CDR3 DNA sequence: TGTGCCAGCAGTCAGGGGGCCGCCCTTGTTACTGAAGCTTTCTTT. This codes for CASSQGAALVTEAFF.

The chain joins TRBV20-1 to TRBJ2-1; either TRBD1 or TRBD2 may fit D (5 bases each). This CDR3 is 15 amino acids long. V lost 0 bases and J 7 bases, leaving 16 bases between the germline ends. Germline V gives CDR1 DFQATT, CDR2 SNEGSKA (reference sequence). CDR3 in DNA: TGCAGTGCTAGAGAAGGGGCGGGCTCTCGGAATGAGCAGTTCTTC. As protein: CSAREGAGSRNEQFF.

This clonotype was seen a handful of times. The chain recombines TRBV29-1 with TRBJ2-7, with D perhaps matching TRBD1 (6 bases). The germline V gene has CDR1 SQVTM and CDR2 ANQGSEA. The CDR3 totals 14 residues. The V end lost 2 bases, the J end lost 2 bases, and 13 bases lay between the germline ends. The DNA of the CDR3 is TGCAGCGTTGAATCAGGGGCGAGGCCCTACGAGCAGTACTTC. It translates to CSVESGARPYEQYF.